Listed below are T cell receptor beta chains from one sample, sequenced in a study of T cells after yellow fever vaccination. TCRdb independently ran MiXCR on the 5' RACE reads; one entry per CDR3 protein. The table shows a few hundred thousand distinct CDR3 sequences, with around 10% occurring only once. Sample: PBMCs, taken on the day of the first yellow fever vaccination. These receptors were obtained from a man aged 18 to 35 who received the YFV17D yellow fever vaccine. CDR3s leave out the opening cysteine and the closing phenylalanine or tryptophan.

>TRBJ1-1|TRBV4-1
ASSHRGGVNTEAF
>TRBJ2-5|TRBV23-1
ASSQDKYQETQY
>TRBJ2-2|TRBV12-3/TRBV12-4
ASRGAGELF
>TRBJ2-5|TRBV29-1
SVRESGETQY
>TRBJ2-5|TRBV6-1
ASSPLRREETQY
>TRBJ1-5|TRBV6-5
ASSYSFSNQPQH
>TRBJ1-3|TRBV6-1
ASTDRGSVVGNTIY
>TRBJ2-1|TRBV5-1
ASSFPGLRNEQF
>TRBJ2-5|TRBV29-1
SVAPRGAGETQY
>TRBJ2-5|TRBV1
TSSVRQGIEETQY
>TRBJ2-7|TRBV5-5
ASSLGSRRSYEQY
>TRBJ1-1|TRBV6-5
ASSHSWGTEAF
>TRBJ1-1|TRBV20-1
SASRRGVEAF
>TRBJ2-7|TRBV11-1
ASSDPGQGNHEQY